One and the same sample provided the 10 T cell receptor beta chains below, sequenced in a study of blood T cell repertoires in COVID-19. TCRdb's copy holds only in-frame clones and misses some; the assay was immunoSEQ multiplex PCR. The sample yields approximately 74,000 clones, approximately 85% seen once. The sample taken for sequencing was peripheral blood. The receptors originated from a man between 65 and 85 years old with acute or convalescent COVID-19.

The V and J genes are TRBV3-1 (or the pseudogene TRBV3-2) and TRBJ1-4; 8 bases are a match to TRBD1. Germline V gene lookup returns CDR1 LGHDT and CDR2 YNNKEL (reference sequence). The CDR3 has 14 amino acids. V lost 6 bases, J lost 7 bases, and 7 bases stayed unmatched. CDR3 sequence reads: CASSRTGRFEKLFF. The CDR3 DNA is TGTGCCAGCAGTCGGACAGGGAGGTTTGAAAAACTGTTTTTT.

This clone was recorded once. The gene calls are TRBV5-4 and TRBJ2-3; TRBD2 matches at 10 bases. From germline, CDR1 is SGHNT and CDR2 YYREEE (reference sequence). Unmatched junction bases numbered 9, after V lost 3 bases and J lost 2 bases. The CDR3 length is 17 residues. The CDR3 nucleotides are TGTGCCAGCAGCTCGGGAGGGAGCGGGGGGGTCACAGATACGCAGTATTTT. It specifies CASSSGGSGGVTDTQYF.

CDR3 bases: TGTGCCTGGAGGCCCCCGGACAGCCTCCTACTGGTCTATGGCTACACCTTC. Its protein is CAWRPPDSLLLVYGYTF. The V call is TRBV30, the J call TRBJ1-2, with D tentatively TRBD1 (6 bases). V was clipped by 3 bases and J by 4 bases, with 24 bases between them. The CDR3 extends over 17 amino acids. Germline CDR1 GTSNPN, CDR2 SVGIG (reference sequence).

The J gene is TRBJ2-3, the V gene TRBV24-1; 8 positions agree with TRBD1. V lost 5 bases to trimming and J lost 3 bases; unmatched junction nucleotides: 3. This CDR3 is built from 14 residues. CDR1 is KGHDR and CDR2 is SFDVKD in the germline V gene. The chain's CDR3 is CATSGTGMTDTQYF. The CDR3 DNA is TGTGCCACCAGTGGGACAGGGATGACAGATACGCAGTATTTT.

This sequence joins TRBV28 and TRBJ1-1; tentative D call: TRBD1 (5 bases). V was cut by 6 bases and J by 5 bases, with 19 bases left in between. The CDR3 contains 15 residues. Germline lookup yields CDR1 MDHEN and CDR2 SYDVKM. CDR3 sequence: CASRPQGRRGTEAFF. As DNA, the CDR3 is TGTGCCAGCAGGCCCCAGGGACGACGGGGGACTGAAGCTTTCTTT.

The chain couples TRBV28 to TRBJ2-7; 11 positions agree with TRBD2. This CDR3 comprises 18 residues. The germline V gene encodes CDR1 MDHEN and CDR2 SYDVKM. Trimming removed 4 bases from V and 1 base from J; junction bases left unmatched: 12. CDR3 nucleotide sequence: TGTGCCAGCAGTTCCGAGGGGCTAGCGGGAGGAGGTTCCTACGAGCAGTACTTC. Protein: CASSSEGLAGGGSYEQYF.

This chain connects TRBV19 to TRBJ2-7; 7 nucleotides agree with TRBD2. V was pared by 6 bases and J by 2 bases, with 10 bases of the junction left unmatched. The CDR3 is made up of 15 amino acids. The V gene's germline CDR1 is LNHDA and CDR2 SQIVND (reference sequence). This chain's CDR3 is CASSTFAGETYEQYF. The CDR3 region has the DNA TGTGCCAGTAGCACCTTCGCGGGGGAGACCTACGAGCAGTACTTC.

V gene TRBV9 combines with J gene TRBJ2-1; 11 bases line up with TRBD2. V gave up 0 bases and J gave up 6 bases; unmatched junction bases: 2. Looked up from germline, CDR1 is SGDLS and CDR2 is YYNGEE. CDR3 length equals 15 residues. The CDR3 loop is CASSVGGTSGNEQFF. The DNA of the CDR3 is TGTGCCAGCAGCGTAGGTGGGACTAGCGGCAATGAGCAGTTCTTC.

This clone occurred once. The chain combines TRBV4-1 with TRBJ2-1, with 7 bases fitting TRBD2. The V gene end was trimmed by 1 base and the J gene end by 3 bases; junction bases not matched to a gene: 3. The CDR3 covers 15 residues. Looked up from germline, CDR1 is MGHRA and CDR2 is YSYEKL. The CDR3 bases are TGCGCCAGCAGCCAAGGCCTAGCGGACTACAATGAGCAGTTCTTC. It is translated as CASSQGLADYNEQFF.

This chain links TRBV30 with TRBJ2-7, with D uncertain. With 1 base removed from V and 4 bases from J, the gap between germline ends came to 5 bases. The CDR3 contains 11 residues. The V gene's germline CDR1 is GTSNPN and CDR2 SVGIG (reference sequence). The CDR3 coding sequence is TGTGCCTGGAGTGCTTTATACGAGCAGTACTTC. It translates to CAWSALYEQYF.